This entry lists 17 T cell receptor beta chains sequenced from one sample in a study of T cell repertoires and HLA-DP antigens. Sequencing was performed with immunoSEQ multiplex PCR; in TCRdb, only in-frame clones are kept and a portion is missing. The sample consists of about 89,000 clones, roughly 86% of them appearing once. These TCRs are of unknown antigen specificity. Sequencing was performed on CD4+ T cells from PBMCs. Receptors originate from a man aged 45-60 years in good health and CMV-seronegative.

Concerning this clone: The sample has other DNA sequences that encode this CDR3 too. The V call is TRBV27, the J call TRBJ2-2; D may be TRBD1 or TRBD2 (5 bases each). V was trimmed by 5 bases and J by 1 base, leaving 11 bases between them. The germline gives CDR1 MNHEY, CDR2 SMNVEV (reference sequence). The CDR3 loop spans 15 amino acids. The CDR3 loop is CASSPSGRNTGELFF. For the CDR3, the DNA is TGTGCCAGCAGTCCCTCGGGACGGAACACCGGGGAGCTGTTTTTT.

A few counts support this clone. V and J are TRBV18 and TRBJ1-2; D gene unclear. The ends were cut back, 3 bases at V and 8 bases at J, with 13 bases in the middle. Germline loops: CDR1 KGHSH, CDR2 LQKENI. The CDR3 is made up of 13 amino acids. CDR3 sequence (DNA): TGTGCCAGCTCACCCGACCGATCCGCCGGCTACACCTTC. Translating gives CASSPDRSAGYTF.

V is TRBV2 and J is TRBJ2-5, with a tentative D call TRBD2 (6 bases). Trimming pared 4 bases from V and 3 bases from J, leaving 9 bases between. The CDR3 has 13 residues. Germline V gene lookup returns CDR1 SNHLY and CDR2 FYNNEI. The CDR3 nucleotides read TGTGCCAGCAGTGGGGGAGGTAAAGAGACCCAGTACTTC. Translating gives CASSGGGKETQYF.

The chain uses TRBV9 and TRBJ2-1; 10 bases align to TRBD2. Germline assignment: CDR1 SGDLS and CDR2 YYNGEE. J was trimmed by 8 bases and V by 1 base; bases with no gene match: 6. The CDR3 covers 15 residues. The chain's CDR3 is CASSVLAGVRDEQFF. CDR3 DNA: TGTGCCAGCAGCGTACTAGCGGGAGTACGGGATGAGCAGTTCTTC.

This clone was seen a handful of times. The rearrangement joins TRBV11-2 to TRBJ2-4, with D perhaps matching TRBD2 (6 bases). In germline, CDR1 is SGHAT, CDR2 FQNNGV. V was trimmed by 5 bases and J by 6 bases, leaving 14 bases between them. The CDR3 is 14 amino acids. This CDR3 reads CASSPGGTRNIQYF. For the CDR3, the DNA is TGTGCCAGCAGCCCAGGCGGGACCCGAAACATTCAGTACTTC.

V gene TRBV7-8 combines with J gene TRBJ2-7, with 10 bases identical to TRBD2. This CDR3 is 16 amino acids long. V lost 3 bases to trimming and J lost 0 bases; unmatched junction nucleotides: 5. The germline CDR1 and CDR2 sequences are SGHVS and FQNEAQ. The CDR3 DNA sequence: TGTGCCAGCAGCTTCTTAGCGGGAGGACCCTCCTACGAGCAGTACTTC. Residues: CASSFLAGGPSYEQYF.

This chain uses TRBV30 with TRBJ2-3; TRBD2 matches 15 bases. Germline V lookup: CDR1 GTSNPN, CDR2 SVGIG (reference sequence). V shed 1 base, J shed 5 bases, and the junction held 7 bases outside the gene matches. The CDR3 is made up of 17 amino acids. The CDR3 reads CAWSGARTSGRVDTQYF. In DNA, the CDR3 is TGTGCCTGGAGTGGGGCACGGACTAGCGGGAGGGTAGATACGCAGTATTTT.

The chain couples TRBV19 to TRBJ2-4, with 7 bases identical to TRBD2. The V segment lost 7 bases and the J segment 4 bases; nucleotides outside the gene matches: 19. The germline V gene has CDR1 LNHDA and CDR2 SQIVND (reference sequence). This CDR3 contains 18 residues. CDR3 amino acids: CASTSGAGGKQQKNIQYF. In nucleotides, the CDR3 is TGTGCCAGTACAAGTGGGGCCGGGGGGAAACAGCAGAAAAACATTCAGTACTTC.

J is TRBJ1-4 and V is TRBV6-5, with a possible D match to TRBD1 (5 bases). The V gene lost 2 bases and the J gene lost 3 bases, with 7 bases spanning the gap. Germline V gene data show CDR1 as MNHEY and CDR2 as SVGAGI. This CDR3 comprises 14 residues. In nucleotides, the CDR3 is TGTGCCAGCAGTTACACAGGTCCTAATGAAAAACTGTTTTTT. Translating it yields CASSYTGPNEKLFF.

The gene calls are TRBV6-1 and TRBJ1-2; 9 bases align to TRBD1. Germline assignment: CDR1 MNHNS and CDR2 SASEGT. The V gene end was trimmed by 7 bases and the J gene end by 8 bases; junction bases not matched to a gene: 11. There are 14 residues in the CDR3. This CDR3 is CASTSGTGIVGYTF. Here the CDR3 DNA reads TGTGCCAGCACTTCCGGGACAGGGATTGTCGGCTACACCTTC.

CDR3 coding DNA: TGTGCCAGCAGTCCTCGACAGTACCAAGAGACCCAGTACTTC. It encodes CASSPRQYQETQYF. The chain couples TRBV27 to TRBJ2-5, with a weak D call TRBD1 (5 bases). Germline V gene lookup returns CDR1 MNHEY and CDR2 SMNVEV (reference sequence). The CDR3 is made up of 14 amino acids. Trimming stripped 5 bases from V and 0 bases from J, with 10 bases between.

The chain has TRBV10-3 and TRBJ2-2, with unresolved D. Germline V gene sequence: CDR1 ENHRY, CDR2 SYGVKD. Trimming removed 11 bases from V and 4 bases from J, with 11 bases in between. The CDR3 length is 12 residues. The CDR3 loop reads CASRPGTGELFF. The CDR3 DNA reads TGTGCCTCCCGACCCGGCACCGGGGAGCTGTTTTTT.

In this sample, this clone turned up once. This CDR3 is CASSPSFQETQYF. The DNA for the CDR3 is TGTGCCAGCAGCCCTAGCTTTCAAGAGACCCAGTACTTC. The genes are TRBV11-2 and TRBJ2-5, with D possibly TRBD2 on 5 matching bases. The CDR3 runs to 13 residues. Germline V gene data show CDR1 as SGHAT and CDR2 as FQNNGV. Trimming pared 5 bases from V and 2 bases from J, leaving 9 bases between.

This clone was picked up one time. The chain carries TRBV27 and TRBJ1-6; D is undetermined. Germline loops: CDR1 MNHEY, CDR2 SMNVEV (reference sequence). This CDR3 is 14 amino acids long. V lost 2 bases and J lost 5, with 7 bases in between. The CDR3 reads CASSLTADNSPLHF. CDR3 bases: TGTGCCAGCAGTTTAACAGCTGATAATTCACCCCTCCACTTT.

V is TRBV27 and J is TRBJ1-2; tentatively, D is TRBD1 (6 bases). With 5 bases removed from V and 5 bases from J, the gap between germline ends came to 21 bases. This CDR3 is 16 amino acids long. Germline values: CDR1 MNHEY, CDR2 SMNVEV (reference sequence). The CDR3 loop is CASSPLGAGEHYGYTF. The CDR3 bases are TGTGCCAGCAGTCCCCTAGGGGCAGGGGAACATTATGGCTACACCTTC.

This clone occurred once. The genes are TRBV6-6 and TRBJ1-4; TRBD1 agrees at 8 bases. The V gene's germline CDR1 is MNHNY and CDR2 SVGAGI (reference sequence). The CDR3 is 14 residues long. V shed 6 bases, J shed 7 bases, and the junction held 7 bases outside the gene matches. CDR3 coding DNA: TGTGCCAGCAGCTCCGGGACAGGTGGTGAAAAACTGTTTTTT. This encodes CASSSGTGGEKLFF.

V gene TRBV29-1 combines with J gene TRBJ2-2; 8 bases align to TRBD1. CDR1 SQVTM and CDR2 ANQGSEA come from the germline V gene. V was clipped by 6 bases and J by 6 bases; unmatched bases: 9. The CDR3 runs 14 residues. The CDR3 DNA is TGCAGCGTCGAGACAGGGGAGGTGGCCGGGGAGCTGTTTTTT. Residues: CSVETGEVAGELFF.